A single sample is the source of the 8 T cell receptor beta chains below, sequenced in a study of PD-L1 blockade in urothelial cancer. As for time point: pretreatment peripheral blood. Data came from immunoSEQ multiplex PCR; TCRdb stores just in-frame clones and leaves some out. The sample holds about 45,000 clones, roughly 88% seen once. Sample: PBMCs, taken around atezolizumab (anti-PD-L1) treatment. Every receptor here comes from a donor at least 40 years old with urothelial cancer.

V usage is TRBV11-3 and J usage is TRBJ2-3; weak D call: TRBD2 (6 bases). Germline V gene lookup returns CDR1 SGHNT and CDR2 YENEEA. This CDR3 contains 15 residues. V lost 2 bases and J 2 bases, leaving 11 bases between the germline ends. Here the CDR3 reads CASSLRGGTTDTQYF. The CDR3 DNA is TGTGCCAGCAGCTTACGTGGCGGGACCACAGATACGCAGTATTTT.

Concerning this clone itself: The germline gene is not matched at one end of the junction; a read error may be the cause. The chain couples TRBV7-7 to TRBJ2-3, with D possibly being TRBD2 (6 bases). Per the germline V gene, CDR1 is SSHAT and CDR2 is FNYEAQ (reference sequence). The CDR3 length is 14 residues. The CDR3 DNA follows: TGTGCTAGCAGCCCGGGACTGAGCACAGATACGCAGTATTTT. Its protein product is CASSPGLSTDTQYF.

The rearrangement joins TRBV27 to TRBJ2-1; 7 bases align to TRBD2. Trimming took 6 bases from V and 2 from J; bases not matched to a gene: 7. Germline V gene data show CDR1 as MNHEY and CDR2 as SMNVEV (reference sequence). The CDR3 loop spans 15 amino acids. In DNA, the CDR3 is TGTGCCAGCAGGAAACGGGAGGTTCCCTACAATGAGCAGTTCTTC. Residues: CASRKREVPYNEQFF.

The chain has TRBV7-3 and TRBJ2-1; D may be TRBD2 (6 bases). Trimming took off 5 bases at V and 3 bases at J, with 20 bases between the two ends. Germline V CDR1 and CDR2: SGHTA, FQGTGA. The CDR3 is made up of 17 amino acids. The chain's CDR3 is CASSPRAAGFSYNEQFF. The CDR3, as DNA: TGTGCCAGCAGCCCCCGGGCTGCGGGGTTTAGCTACAATGAGCAGTTCTTC. Full variable domain (outside the CDR3, taken from reference TRBV7-3 and TRBJ2-1): GAGVSQTPSNKVTEKGKYVELRCDPISGHTALYWYRQSLGQGPEFLIYFQGTGAADDSGLPNDRFFAVRPEGSVSTLKIQRTERGDSAVYLCASSPRAAGFSYNEQFFGPGTRLTVL.

The count of this clone is one. The chain recombines TRBV7-9 with TRBJ1-2; weak D call: TRBD1 (5 bases). Germline V gives CDR1 SEHNR, CDR2 FQNEAQ (reference sequence). Trimming cost V 5 bases and J 6 bases, with 19 bases left between them. This CDR3 comprises 15 residues. DNA of the CDR3: TGTGCCAGCAGCCACCCCCCGGGGGGATCGCATGGCTACACCTTC. It is translated as CASSHPPGGSHGYTF. The full variable domain, with the rest looked up from reference TRBV7-9 and TRBJ1-2, is DTGVSQNPRHKITKRGQNVTFRCDPISEHNRLYWYRQTLGQGPEFLTYFQNEAQLEKSRLLSDRFSAERPKGSFSTLEIQRTEQGDSAMYLCASSHPPGGSHGYTFGSGTRLTVV.

The chain joins TRBV5-1 to TRBJ2-5, with 8 bases identical to TRBD1. The CDR3 sequence is 13 residues long. J lost 5 bases, V lost 4 bases, and 4 bases had no gene match. CDR1 is SGHRS, CDR2 YFSETQ, per germline. As DNA, the CDR3 is TGCGCCAGCAGCCTGGACAGGGCCGAGACCCAGTACTTC. Translated: CASSLDRAETQYF.

The V gene is TRBV7-2, the J gene TRBJ1-5, with D possibly TRBD1 on 6 matching bases. CDR1 is SGHTA and CDR2 is FQGNSA in the germline V gene. Trimming shortened V by 5 bases and J by 9 bases, and 23 bases separated the two germline ends. This CDR3 region has 16 residues. Here the CDR3 DNA reads TGTGCCAGCAGCCCGTCCCCGGGACAAGCCGGTGGGCCCCAGCATTTT. Its protein is CASSPSPGQAGGPQHF.

The V gene is TRBV15, the J gene TRBJ2-5, with TRBD1 identical over 8 bases. The trim removed 0 bases at V and 5 bases at J, leaving 5 bases unmatched. The CDR3 spans 15 residues. Germline V gene sequence: CDR1 LNHNV, CDR2 YYDKDF (reference sequence). CDR3: CATSREAGGAETQYF. The CDR3 coding sequence is TGTGCCACCAGCAGAGAGGCAGGGGGCGCGGAGACCCAGTACTTC.